Given below is one T cell receptor beta chain in context. Its target is not known. Other DNA variants within this sample encode the same CDR3. From germline, CDR1 is LGHDT and CDR2 YNNKEL (reference sequence). The CDR3 is 13 amino acids. With 0 bases removed from V and 5 bases from J, the gap between germline ends came to 5 bases. CD4+ T cells from unexposed donors were obtained before the COVID-19 pandemic (2011-2018). Naive and memory CD4+ T cells came from enriched cryopreserved PBMCs. Generated by immunoSEQ multiplex PCR, the TCRdb table keeps only in-frame clones and is missing some. The table has 55,000 to 75,000 clones, around 86% seen once. The sample comes from a study of CD4 T cells in relation to SARS-CoV-2 and coronaviruses. Study-wide points: No crossreactivity against non-spike viral proteins was tested here. Each donor contributed either pre-pandemic or post-infection samples, not both. Culture-expanded clones reflect memory recall rather than primary priming during culture.

The TCR comes from a human donor in good health. The chain recombines TRBV3-1 (or the pseudogene TRBV3-2) with TRBJ1-5; no clear D. The sample consisted of memory CD4+ T cells from PBMCs. CDR3 sequence: CASSQDRDQPQHF. CDR3 bases: TGTGCCAGCAGCCAAGATCGGGATCAGCCCCAGCATTTT.